This record concerns one T cell receptor beta chain sequence. What it recognizes is unknown. This entry belongs to a study of T cell responses to AZD1222 COVID-19 vaccine. Germline assignment: CDR1 SGHTA and CDR2 FQGTGA. The CDR3 has 13 amino acids. Trimming stripped 1 base from V and 11 bases from J, with 9 bases between. Whole-study results and caveats: Donors, mostly white British, included more females; clonal diversity was possibly underestimated. Repertoire samples came only from after the peak T cell response. Only a handful of AZD1222 recipients, several in all, had baseline seropositivity.

Assay: immunoSEQ multiplex PCR; the TCRdb copy retains only in-frame clones and omits some. The repertoire has more than 95,000 clones, 75% to 90% of them found once; the top ten carry around 6.1%. V usage is TRBV7-3 and J usage is TRBJ1-6; maybe TRBD1 (5 bases). The TCR originated in an adult in good health. The sample consisted of peripheral blood, taken on day 0 of AZD1222 vaccination. CDR3: CASSLKGTPPLHF. The CDR3 coding sequence is TGTGCCAGCAGCTTAAAAGGGACGCCACCCCTCCACTTT.